This T cell receptor beta chain was captured by sequencing in a study of neurological immune-mediated disorders. Study-level findings and limits: Among expanded clones, no CDR3 amino acid sequences were shared across subjects, a pattern suggesting private repertoires in all groups.

The V end was cut by 6 bases, the J end by 5 bases, with 19 bases between. The CDR3 runs to 15 residues. This clonotype showed up many times. Its target is not known. TCRdb ran MiXCR on the 5' RACE reads and lists one entry per CDR3 protein. In the table there are more than 50,000 distinct CDR3 sequences, roughly 8.4% of which are singletons. Time point indicated: longitudinal time-point 3. This TCR was sampled from a woman aged 40-49 years in good health. Sequencing was performed on PBMCs. V is TRBV12-3 or TRBV12-4 and J is TRBJ1-1, with TRBD1 as a possible D gene (5 bases). The CDR3 DNA sequence: TGTGCCAGCAGCTGGGAGGGTGGGGGGGGAACTGAAGCTTTCTTT. Translation: CASSWEGGGGTEAFF.